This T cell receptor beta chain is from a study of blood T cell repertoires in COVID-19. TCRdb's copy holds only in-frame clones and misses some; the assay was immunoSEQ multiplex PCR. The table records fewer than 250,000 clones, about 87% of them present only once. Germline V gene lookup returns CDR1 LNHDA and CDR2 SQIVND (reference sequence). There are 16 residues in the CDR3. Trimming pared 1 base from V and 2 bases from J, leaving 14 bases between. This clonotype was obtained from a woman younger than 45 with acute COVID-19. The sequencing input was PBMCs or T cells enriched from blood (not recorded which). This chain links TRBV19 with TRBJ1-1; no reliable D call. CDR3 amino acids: CASSIGSVPFNTEAFF. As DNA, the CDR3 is TGTGCCAGTAGTATAGGGTCGGTTCCCTTCAACACTGAAGCTTTCTTT.